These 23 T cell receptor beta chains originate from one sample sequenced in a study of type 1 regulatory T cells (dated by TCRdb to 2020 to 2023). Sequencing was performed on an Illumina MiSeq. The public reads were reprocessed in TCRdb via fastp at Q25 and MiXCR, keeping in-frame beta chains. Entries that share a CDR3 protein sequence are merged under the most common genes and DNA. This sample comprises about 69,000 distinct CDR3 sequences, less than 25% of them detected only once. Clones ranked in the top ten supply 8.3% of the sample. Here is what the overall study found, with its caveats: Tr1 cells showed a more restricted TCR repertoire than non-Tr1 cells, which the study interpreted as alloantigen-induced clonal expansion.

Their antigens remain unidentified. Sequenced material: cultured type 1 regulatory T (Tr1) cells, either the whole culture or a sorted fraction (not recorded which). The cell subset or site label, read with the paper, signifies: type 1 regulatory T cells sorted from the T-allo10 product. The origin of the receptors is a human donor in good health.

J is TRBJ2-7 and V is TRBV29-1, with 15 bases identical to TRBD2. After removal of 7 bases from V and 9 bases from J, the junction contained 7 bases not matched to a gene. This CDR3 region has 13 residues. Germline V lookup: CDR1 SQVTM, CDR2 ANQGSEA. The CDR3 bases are TGCAGCGCCGGACTAGCGGGAGGGGTCGGGCAGTACTTC. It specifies CSAGLAGGVGQYF.

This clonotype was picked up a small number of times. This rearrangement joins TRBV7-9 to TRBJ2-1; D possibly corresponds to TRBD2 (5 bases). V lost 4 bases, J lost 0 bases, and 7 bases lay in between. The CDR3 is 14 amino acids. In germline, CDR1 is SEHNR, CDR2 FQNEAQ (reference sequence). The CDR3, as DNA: TGTGCCAGCAGCTCCACTAGCTCCTACAATGAGCAGTTCTTC. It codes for CASSSTSSYNEQFF.

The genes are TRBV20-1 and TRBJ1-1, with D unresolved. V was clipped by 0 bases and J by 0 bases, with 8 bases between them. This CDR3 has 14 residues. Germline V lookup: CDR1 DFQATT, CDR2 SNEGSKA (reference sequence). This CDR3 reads CSARDMTVNTEAFF. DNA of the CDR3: TGCAGTGCTAGAGATATGACGGTGAACACTGAAGCTTTCTTT.

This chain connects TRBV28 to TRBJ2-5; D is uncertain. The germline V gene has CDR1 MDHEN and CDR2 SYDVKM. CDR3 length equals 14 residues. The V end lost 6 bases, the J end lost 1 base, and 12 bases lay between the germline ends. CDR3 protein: CASSQSVSQETQYF. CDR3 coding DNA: TGTGCCAGCAGCCAAAGTGTCAGCCAAGAGACCCAGTACTTC.

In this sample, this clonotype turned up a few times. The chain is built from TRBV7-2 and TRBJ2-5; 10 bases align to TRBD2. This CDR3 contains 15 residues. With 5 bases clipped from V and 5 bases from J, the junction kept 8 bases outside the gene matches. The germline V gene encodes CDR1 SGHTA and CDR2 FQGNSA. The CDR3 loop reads CASSPSGRAEETQYF. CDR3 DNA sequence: TGTGCCAGCAGCCCGAGCGGGAGGGCCGAGGAGACCCAGTACTTC.

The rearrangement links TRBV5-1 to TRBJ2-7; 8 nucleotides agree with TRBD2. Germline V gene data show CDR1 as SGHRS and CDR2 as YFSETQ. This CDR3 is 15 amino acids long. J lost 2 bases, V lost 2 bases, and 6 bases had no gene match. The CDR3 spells CASSFGLAPTYEQYF. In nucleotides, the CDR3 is TGCGCCAGCAGCTTCGGACTAGCTCCGACCTACGAGCAGTACTTC.

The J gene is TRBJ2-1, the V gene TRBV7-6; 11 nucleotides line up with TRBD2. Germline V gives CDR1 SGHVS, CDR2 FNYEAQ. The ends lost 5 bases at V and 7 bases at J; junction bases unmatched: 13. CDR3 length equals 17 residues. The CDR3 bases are TGTGCCAGCAGCCCTATAGCGGGAGGGAAGTTTTTTAATGAGCAGTTCTTC. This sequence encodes CASSPIAGGKFFNEQFF.

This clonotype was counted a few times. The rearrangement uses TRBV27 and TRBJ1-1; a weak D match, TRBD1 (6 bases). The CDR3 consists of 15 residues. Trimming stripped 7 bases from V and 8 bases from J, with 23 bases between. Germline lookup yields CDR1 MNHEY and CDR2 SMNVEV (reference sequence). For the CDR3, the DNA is TGTGCCAGCACCCCAGCCGGGGGCCGGGCTTGGGAAGCTTTCTTT. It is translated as CASTPAGGRAWEAFF.

The CDR3 loop is CASSRQQGDQPQHF. CDR3 in DNA: TGTGCCAGCTCACGTCAACAGGGGGATCAGCCCCAGCATTTT. The chain uses TRBV18 and TRBJ1-5; TRBD1 agrees at 8 bases. V lost 4 bases, J lost 5 bases, and 4 bases stayed unmatched. The CDR3 is 14 residues long. Per the germline V gene, CDR1 is KGHSH and CDR2 is LQKENI.

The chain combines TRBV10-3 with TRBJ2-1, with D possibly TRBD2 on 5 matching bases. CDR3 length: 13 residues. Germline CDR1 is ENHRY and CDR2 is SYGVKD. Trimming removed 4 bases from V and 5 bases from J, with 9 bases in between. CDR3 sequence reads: CAISATSNNEQFF. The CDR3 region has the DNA TGTGCCATCAGTGCTACTAGTAACAATGAGCAGTTCTTC.

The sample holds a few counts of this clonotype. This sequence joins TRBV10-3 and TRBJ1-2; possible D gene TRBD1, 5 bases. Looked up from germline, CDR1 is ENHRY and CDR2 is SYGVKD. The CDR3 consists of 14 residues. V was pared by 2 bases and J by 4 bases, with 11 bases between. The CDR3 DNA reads TGTGCCATCAGTGAGGCGACAGCCATCTATGGCTACACCTTC. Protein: CAISEATAIYGYTF.

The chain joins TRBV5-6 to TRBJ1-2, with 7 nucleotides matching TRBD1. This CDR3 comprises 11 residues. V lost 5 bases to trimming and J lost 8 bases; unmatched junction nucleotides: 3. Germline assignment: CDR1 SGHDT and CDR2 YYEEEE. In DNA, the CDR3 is TGTGCCAGCAGTACGACAGGGGGCTACACCTTC. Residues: CASSTTGGYTF.

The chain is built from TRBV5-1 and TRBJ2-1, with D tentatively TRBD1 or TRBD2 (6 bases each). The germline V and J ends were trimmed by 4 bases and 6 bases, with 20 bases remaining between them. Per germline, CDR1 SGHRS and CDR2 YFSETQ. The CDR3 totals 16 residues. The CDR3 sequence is CASSGTGLAVVNEQFF. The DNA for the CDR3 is TGCGCCAGCAGCGGAACAGGGTTAGCGGTGGTCAATGAGCAGTTCTTC.

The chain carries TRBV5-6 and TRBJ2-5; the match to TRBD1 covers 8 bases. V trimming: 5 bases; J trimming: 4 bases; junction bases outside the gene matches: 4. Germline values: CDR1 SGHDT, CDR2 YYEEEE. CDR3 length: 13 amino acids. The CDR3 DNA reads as TGTGCCAGCAGACTAGGACAGGGAGAGACCCAGTACTTC. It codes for CASRLGQGETQYF.

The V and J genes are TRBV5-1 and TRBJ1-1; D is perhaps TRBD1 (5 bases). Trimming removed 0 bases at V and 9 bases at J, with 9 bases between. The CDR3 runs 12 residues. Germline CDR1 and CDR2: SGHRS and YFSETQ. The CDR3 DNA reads TGCGCCAGCAGCTTGGGAGGGGCGCAAGCTTTCTTT. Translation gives CASSLGGAQAFF.

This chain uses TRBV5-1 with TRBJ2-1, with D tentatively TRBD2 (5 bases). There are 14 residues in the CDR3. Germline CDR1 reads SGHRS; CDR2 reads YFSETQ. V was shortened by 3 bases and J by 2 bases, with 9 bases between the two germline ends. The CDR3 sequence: CASSSPGTYNEQFF. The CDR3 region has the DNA TGCGCCAGCAGCTCCCCCGGGACCTACAATGAGCAGTTCTTC.

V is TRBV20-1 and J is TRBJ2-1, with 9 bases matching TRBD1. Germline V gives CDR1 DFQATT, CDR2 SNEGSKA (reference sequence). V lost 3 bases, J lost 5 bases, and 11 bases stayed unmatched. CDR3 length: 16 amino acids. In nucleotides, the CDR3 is TGCAGTGCTAGCACGGTTTACAGGGGGCTGAACAATGAGCAGTTCTTC. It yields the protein CSASTVYRGLNNEQFF.

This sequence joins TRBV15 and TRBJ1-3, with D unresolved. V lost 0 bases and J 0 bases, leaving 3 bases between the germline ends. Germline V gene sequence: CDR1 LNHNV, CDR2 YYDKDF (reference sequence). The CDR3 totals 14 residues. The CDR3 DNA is TGTGCCACCAGCAGAGATGTCTCTGGAAACACCATATATTTT. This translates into CATSRDVSGNTIYF. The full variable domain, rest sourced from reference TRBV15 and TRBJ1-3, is DAMVIQNPRYQVTQFGKPVTLSCSQTLNHNVMYWYQQKSSQAPKLLFHYYDKDFNNEADTPDNFQSRRPNTSFCFLDIRSPGLGDTAMYLCATSRDVSGNTIYFGEGSWLTVV.

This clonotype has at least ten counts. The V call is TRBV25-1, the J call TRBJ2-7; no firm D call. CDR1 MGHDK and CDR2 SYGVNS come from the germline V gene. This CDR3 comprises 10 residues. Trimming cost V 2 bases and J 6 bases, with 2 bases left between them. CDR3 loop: CASSESEQYF. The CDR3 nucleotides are TGTGCCAGCAGTGAAAGCGAGCAGTACTTC.

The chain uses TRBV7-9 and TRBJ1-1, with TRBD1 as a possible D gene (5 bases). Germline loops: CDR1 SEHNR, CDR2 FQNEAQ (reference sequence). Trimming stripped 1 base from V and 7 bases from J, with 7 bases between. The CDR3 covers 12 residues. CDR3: CASSLVTGEAFF. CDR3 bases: TGTGCCAGCAGCTTAGTTACAGGTGAAGCTTTCTTT.

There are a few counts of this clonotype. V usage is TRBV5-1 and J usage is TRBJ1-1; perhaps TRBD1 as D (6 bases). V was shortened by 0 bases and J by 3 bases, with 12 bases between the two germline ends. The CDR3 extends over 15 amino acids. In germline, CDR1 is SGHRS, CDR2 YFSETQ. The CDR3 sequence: CASSLEPGVHTEAFF. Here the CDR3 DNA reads TGCGCCAGCAGCTTGGAACCAGGGGTGCACACTGAAGCTTTCTTT.

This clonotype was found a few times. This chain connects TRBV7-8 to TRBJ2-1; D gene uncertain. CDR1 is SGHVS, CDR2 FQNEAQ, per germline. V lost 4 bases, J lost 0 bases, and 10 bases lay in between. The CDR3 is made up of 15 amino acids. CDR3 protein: CASSSDGNSYNEQFF. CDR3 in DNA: TGTGCCAGCAGCTCGGACGGAAACTCCTACAATGAGCAGTTCTTC. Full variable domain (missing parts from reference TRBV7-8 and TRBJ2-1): GAGVSQSPRYKVAKRGQDVALRCDPISGHVSLFWYQQALGQGPEFLTYFQNEAQLDKSGLPSDRFFAERPEGSVSTLKIQRTQQEDSAVYLCASSSDGNSYNEQFFGPGTRLTVL.

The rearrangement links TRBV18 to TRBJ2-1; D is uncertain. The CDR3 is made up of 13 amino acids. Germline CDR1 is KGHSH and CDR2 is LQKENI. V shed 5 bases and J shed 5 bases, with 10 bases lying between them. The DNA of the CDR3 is TGTGCCAGCTCATCCCGGGTAGACAATGAGCAGTTCTTC. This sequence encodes CASSSRVDNEQFF. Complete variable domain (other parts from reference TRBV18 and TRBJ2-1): NAGVMQNPRHLVRRRGQEARLRCSPMKGHSHVYWYRQLPEEGLKFMVYLQKENIIDESGMPKERFSAEFPKEGPSILRIQQVVRGDSAAYFCASSSRVDNEQFFGPGTRLTVL.